The rows below give T cell receptor beta chains drawn from one sample of a study of blood T cell repertoires in COVID-19. TCRdb keeps only in-frame clones here, not all; method: immunoSEQ multiplex PCR. Altogether 200,000 to 300,000 clones are present, 80% to 90% being singletons, with the ten largest covering around 3.5%. The sequenced sample was peripheral blood. These receptors were obtained from a woman between 40 and 55 years old with acute or convalescent COVID-19. Both conserved end residues are part of each CDR3. Fields, in order: clone size, D gene, J gene, V gene, CDR3 protein, CDR3 DNA. The D gene is left open where the match is weak. Some rows have no size entry. The others give once, few or many, or a class for an expanded clone.

- - TRBJ1-2 TRBV29-1 CSVYSDYNYGYTF TGCAGCGTTTATTCGGACTATAACTATGGCTACACCTTC
- - TRBJ1-2 TRBV19 CASSRVRATGNGYTF TGTGCCAGTAGTAGGGTGCGAGCGACGGGTAATGGCTACACCTTC
- - TRBJ1-2 TRBV19 CASSIITDANYGYTF TGTGCCAGTAGTATAATAACAGACGCTAACTATGGCTACACCTTC
once TRBD1 TRBJ2-5 TRBV10-3 CAISDLRGRQETQYF TGTGCCATCAGTGACCTTAGGGGGCGGCAAGAGACCCAGTACTTC
- TRBD2 TRBJ2-5 TRBV5-1 CASSLRLAGGDKQETQYF TGCGCCAGCAGCTTGCGGCTAGCGGGGGGGGACAAACAAGAGACCCAGTACTTC
- TRBD1 TRBJ1-5 TRBV19 CASSIEPTGNQPQHF TGTGCCAGTAGTATAGAACCGACAGGGAATCAGCCCCAGCATTTT
once - TRBJ1-1 TRBV7-9 CASSQRGAPRVTEAFF TGTGCCAGCAGCCAGCGGGGGGCTCCTAGGGTCACTGAAGCTTTCTTT
- TRBD1 TRBJ1-3 TRBV6-5 CASRKGAAGNTIYF TGTGCCAGCAGGAAGGGGGCGGCTGGAAACACCATATATTTT
- - TRBJ1-1 TRBV5-4 CASSLLTGRTEAFF TGTGCCAGCAGCTTGTTGACAGGTCGAACTGAAGCTTTCTTT
- - TRBJ1-1 TRBV6-4 CASSERGGLEAFF TGTGCCAGCAGTGAAAGGGGCGGTCTTGAAGCTTTCTTT
- TRBD1 TRBJ1-3 TRBV18 CASSPPPTGLFSGNTIYF TGTGCCAGCTCACCACCGCCGACAGGGTTGTTCTCTGGAAACACCATATATTTT
- - TRBJ2-6 TRBV10-1 CASSESSGGSSGANVLTF TGCGCCAGCAGTGAGTCCTCTGGAGGAAGCTCTGGGGCCAACGTCCTGACTTTC
- - TRBJ1-2 TRBV14 CASSQDRGYGYTF TGTGCCAGCAGCCAGGACAGAGGCTATGGCTACACCTTC
- - TRBJ1-1 TRBV19 CASYYRGYTEAFF TGTGCCAGCTATTATCGGGGTTACACTGAAGCTTTCTTT
- - TRBJ2-1 TRBV7-3 CASSLGQGENEQFF TGTGCCAGCAGCTTAGGGCAGGGTGAAAATGAGCAGTTCTTC
- - TRBJ2-3 TRBV5-1 CASSPPLATSTDTQYF TGCGCCAGCAGCCCCCCCCTAGCGACTAGCACAGATACGCAGTATTTT
- TRBD1 TRBJ2-5 TRBV15 CATSRDRTGGETQYF TGTGCCACCAGCAGAGATCGGACAGGGGGGGAGACCCAGTACTTC
- TRBD1 TRBJ2-1 TRBV9 CASSVPGGLGNEQFF TGTGCCAGCAGCGTACCAGGGGGCCTAGGGAATGAGCAGTTCTTC
- TRBD1 TRBJ1-5 TRBV6-6 CASSPARGQPQHF TGTGCCAGCAGTCCCGCCAGGGGGCAGCCCCAGCATTTT
- - TRBJ2-5 TRBV6-5 CASSHQETQYF TGTGCCAGCAGTCATCAAGAGACCCAGTACTTC
- - TRBJ2-5 TRBV3-1/TRBV3-2 CASSQSPGAWGTQYF TGTGCCAGCAGCCAGTCCCCAGGGGCCTGGGGGACCCAGTACTTC
- - TRBJ2-5 TRBV3-1/TRBV3-2 CASSLRQGLETQYF TGTGCCAGCAGCCTACGACAGGGACTCGAGACCCAGTACTTC
- TRBD1 TRBJ1-2 TRBV3-1/TRBV3-2 CASSLRQGVYGYTF TGTGCCAGCAGCCTCAGACAGGGGGTATATGGCTACACCTTC
- TRBD1 TRBJ1-2 TRBV24-1 CATSRDSLYGYTF TGTGCCACCAGTCGGGACAGCCTCTATGGCTACACCTTC
- TRBD1 TRBJ1-2 TRBV4-1 CASSQETTGGNGYTF TGCGCCAGCAGCCAAGAAACGACAGGGGGAAATGGCTACACCTTC
- TRBD1 TRBJ1-6 TRBV12-5 CASGFGRDRRLPLHF TGTGCTAGTGGTTTTGGGCGGGACAGGCGCCTTCCCCTCCACTTT
- TRBD1 TRBJ1-2 TRBV6-5 CASSYDATGDDYGYTF TGTGCCAGCAGTTACGACGCCACAGGGGACGACTATGGCTACACCTTC
once - TRBJ1-3 TRBV6-1 CASRAGETGNTIYF TGTGCCAGCAGGGCCGGGGAAACTGGAAACACCATATATTTT
- TRBD2 TRBJ2-5 TRBV7-3 CASSMGLAGGQETQYF TGTGCCAGCAGCATGGGACTAGCGGGGGGCCAAGAGACCCAGTACTTC
few - TRBJ1-1 TRBV6-5 CASSSRRGRNTEAFF TGTGCCAGCAGTTCCCGCAGGGGACGGAACACTGAAGCTTTCTTT
- - TRBJ1-4 TRBV6-5 CASSFDSATNEKLFF TGTGCCAGCAGTTTCGACAGCGCAACTAATGAAAAACTGTTTTTT
- TRBD1 TRBJ1-1 TRBV27 CASSDHWNRGAFF TGTGCCAGCAGTGACCATTGGAACAGGGGAGCTTTCTTT
- - TRBJ1-1 TRBV25-1 CASRGILDSLNTEAFF TGTGCCAGCAGAGGTATACTGGACAGTTTGAACACTGAAGCTTTCTTT
- - TRBJ1-5 TRBV6-5 CASSYETVPSNQPQHF TGTGCCAGCAGTTACGAGACAGTCCCTAGCAATCAGCCCCAGCATTTT
- TRBD1 TRBJ2-3 TRBV30 CAWSMTGGMDTQYF TGTGCCTGGAGTATGACAGGGGGCATGGATACGCAGTATTTT
once TRBD1 TRBJ1-1 TRBV12-3/TRBV12-4 CASSLDRGTEAFF TGTGCCAGCAGTTTAGACAGGGGCACTGAAGCTTTCTTT
- - TRBJ2-3 TRBV3-1/TRBV3-2 CASSQERQLAQYF TGTGCCAGCAGCCAAGAGAGGCAACTTGCGCAGTATTTT
- TRBD1 TRBJ2-2 TRBV4-1 CASSQLGTGGTGELFF TGCGCCAGCAGCCAACTAGGGACAGGGGGCACCGGGGAGCTGTTTTTT
- - TRBJ1-1 TRBV30 CAWSVVSGTREAFF TGTGCCTGGAGTGTAGTTTCAGGAACACGTGAAGCTTTCTTT
- - TRBJ1-6 TRBV19 CASSETPNSPLHF TGTGCCAGTAGTGAGACACCTAATTCACCCCTCCACTTT
- TRBD1 TRBJ1-5 TRBV6-6 CASKDRGYNQPQHF TGTGCCAGCAAGGACAGGGGATACAATCAGCCCCAGCATTTT
- TRBD2 TRBJ2-2 TRBV4-2 CASSQGGGPTGELFF TGTGCCAGCAGCCAAGGCGGGGGGCCCACCGGGGAGCTGTTTTTT